The T cell receptor beta chain described here comes from a study of blood T cell repertoires in COVID-19. Overall study: Italy, Spain and the United States were the sources of the convalescent and acute COVID-19 samples. T cells, B-cell-depleted T cells, or PBMCs provided the cDNA or gDNA that served as material.

In the original processing: Nucleated cell number was recorded as an estimate derived from reference gene primer amplification. Only in-frame clones appear in the TCRdb table, and some are missing; sequencing was by immunoSEQ multiplex PCR. The V and J calls and the clone size are those of that table, but D and trimming were determined from the DNA. The repertoire holds 150,000 to 250,000 clones, roughly 77% seen once, with around 6% in the top ten. This CDR3 is 16 amino acids long. CDR1 SGDLS and CDR2 YYNGEE come from the germline V gene. J gave up 5 bases and V 2 bases, and 7 bases lay outside the gene matches. A Seattle source enrolled patients during active infection and followed them longitudinally.

The chain links TRBV9 to TRBJ2-2; 9 bases align to TRBD1. The sequence came from a middle-aged woman with COVID-19, enrolled during active disease. Sequenced sample: peripheral blood. For the CDR3, the DNA is TGTGCCAGCAGCGTCTATGGGACAGGGCAAACCGGGGAGCTGTTTTTT. This encodes CASSVYGTGQTGELFF. Variable domain in full (rest from reference TRBV9 and TRBJ2-2): DSGVTQTPKHLITATGQRVTLRCSPRSGDLSVYWYQQSLDQGLQFLIQYYNGEERAKGNILERFSAQQFPDLHSELNLSSLELGDSALYFCASSVYGTGQTGELFFGEGSRLTVL.